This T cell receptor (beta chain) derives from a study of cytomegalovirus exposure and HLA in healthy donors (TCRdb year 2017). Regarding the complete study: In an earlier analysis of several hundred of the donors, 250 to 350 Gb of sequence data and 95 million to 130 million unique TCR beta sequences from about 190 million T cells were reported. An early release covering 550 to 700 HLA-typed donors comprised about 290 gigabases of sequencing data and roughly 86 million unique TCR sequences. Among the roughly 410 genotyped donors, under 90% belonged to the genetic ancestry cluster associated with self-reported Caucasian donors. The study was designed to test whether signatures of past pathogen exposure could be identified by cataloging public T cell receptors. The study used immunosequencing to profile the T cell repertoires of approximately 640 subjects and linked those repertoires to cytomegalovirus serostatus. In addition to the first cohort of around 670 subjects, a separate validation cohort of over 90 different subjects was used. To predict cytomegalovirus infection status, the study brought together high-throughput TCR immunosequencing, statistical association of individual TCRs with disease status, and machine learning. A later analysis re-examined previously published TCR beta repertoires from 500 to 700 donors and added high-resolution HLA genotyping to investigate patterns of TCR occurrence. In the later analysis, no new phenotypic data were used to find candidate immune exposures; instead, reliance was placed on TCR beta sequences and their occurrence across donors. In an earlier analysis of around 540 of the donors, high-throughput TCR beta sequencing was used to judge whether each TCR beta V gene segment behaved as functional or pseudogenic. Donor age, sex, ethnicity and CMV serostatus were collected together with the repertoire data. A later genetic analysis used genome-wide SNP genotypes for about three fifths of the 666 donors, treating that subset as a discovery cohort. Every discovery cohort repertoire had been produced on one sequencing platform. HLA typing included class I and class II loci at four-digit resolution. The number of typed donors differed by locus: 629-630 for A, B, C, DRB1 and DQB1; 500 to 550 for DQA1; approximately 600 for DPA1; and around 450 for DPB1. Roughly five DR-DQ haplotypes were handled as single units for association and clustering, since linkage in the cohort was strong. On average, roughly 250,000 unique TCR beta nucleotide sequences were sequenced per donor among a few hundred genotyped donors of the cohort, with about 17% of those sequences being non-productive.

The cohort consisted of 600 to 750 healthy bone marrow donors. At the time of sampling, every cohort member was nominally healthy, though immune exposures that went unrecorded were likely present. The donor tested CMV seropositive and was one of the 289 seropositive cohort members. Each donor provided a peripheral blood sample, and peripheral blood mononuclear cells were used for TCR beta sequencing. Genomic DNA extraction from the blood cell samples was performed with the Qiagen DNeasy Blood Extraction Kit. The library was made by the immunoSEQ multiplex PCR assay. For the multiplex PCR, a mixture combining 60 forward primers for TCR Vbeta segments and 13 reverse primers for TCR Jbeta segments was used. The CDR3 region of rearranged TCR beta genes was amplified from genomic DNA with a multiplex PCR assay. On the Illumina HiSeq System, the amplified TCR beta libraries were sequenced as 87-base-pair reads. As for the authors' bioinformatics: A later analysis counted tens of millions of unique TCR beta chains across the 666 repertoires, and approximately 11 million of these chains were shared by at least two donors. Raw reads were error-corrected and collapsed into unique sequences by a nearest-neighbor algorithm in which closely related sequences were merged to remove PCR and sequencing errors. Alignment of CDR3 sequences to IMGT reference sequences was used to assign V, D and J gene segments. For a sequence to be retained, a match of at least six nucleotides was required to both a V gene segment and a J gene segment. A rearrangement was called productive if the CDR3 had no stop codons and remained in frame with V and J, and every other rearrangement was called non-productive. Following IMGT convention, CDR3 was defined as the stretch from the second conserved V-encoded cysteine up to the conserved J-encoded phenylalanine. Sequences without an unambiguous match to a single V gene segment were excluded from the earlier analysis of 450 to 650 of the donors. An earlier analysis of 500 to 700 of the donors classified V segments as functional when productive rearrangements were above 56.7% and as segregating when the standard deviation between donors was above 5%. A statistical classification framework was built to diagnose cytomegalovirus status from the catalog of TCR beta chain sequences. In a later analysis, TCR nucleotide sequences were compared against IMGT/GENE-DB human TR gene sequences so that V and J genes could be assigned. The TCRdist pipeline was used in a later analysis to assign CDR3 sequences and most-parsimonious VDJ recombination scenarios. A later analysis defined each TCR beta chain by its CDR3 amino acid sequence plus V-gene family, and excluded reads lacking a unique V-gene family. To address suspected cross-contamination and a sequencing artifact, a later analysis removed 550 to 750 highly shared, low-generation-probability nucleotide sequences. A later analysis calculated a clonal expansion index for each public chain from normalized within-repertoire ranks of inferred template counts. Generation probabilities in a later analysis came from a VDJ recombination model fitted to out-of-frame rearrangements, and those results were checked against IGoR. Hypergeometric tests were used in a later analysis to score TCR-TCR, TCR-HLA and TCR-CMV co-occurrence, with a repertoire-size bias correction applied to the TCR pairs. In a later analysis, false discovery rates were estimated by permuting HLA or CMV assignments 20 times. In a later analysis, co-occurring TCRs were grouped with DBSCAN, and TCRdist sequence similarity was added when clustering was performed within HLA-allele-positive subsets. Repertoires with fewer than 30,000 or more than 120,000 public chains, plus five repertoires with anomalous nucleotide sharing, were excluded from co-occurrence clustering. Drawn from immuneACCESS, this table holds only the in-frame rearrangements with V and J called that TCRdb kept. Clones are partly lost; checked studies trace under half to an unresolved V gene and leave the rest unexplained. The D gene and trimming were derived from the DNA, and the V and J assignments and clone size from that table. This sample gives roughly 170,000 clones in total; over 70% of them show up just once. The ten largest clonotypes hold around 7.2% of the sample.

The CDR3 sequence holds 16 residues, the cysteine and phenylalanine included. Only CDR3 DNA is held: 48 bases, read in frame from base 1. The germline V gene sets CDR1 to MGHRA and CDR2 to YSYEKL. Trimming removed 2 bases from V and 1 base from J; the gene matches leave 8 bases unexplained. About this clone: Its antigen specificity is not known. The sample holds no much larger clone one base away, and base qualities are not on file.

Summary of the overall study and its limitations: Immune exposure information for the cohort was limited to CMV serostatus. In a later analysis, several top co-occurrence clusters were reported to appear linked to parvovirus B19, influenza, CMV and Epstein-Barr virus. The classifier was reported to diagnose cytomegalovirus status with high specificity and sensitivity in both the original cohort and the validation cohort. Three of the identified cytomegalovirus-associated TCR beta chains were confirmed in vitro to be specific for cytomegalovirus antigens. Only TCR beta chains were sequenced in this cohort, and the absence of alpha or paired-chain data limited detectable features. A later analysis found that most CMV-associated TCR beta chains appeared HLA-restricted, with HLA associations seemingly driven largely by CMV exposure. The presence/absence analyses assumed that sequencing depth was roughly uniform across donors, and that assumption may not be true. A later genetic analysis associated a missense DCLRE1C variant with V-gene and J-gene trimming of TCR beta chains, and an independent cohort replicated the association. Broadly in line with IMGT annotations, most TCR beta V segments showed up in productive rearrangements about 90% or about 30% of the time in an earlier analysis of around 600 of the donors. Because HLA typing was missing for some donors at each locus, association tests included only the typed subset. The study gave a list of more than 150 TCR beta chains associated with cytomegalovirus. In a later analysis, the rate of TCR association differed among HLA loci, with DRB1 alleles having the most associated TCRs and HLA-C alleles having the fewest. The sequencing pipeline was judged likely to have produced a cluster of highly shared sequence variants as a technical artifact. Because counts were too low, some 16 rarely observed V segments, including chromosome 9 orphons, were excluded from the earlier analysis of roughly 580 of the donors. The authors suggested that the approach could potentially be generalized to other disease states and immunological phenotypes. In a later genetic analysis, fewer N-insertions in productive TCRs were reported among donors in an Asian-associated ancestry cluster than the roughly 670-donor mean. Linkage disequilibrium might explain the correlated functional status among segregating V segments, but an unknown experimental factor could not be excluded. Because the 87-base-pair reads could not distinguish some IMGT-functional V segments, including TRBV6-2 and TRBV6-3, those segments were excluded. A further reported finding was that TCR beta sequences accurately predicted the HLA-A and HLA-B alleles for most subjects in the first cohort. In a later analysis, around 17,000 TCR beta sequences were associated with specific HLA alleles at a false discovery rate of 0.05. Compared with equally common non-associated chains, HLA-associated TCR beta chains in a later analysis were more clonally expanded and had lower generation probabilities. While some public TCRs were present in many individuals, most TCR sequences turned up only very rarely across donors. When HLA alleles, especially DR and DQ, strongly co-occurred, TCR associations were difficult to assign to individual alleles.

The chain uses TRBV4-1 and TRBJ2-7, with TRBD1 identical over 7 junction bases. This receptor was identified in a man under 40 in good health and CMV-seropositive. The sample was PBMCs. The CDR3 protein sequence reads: CASSQLTGTASYEQYF. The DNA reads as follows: TGCGCCAGCAGCCAACTTACCGGGACAGCATCCTACGAGCAGTACTTC.